Each of the 28 T cell receptor beta chains below was sequenced from the same sample in a study of blood T cell repertoires in COVID-19. Only in-frame clones appear in the TCRdb table, and some are missing; sequencing was by immunoSEQ multiplex PCR. The data contain more than 85,000 clones, 81% of them seen just once; the ten biggest clones take up around two fifths. The source material was peripheral blood. Source of these receptors: a man older than 75 with acute or convalescent COVID-19.

The chain has TRBV20-1 and TRBJ1-5; 7 bases agree with TRBD1. Germline trimming cut 3 bases from V and 0 bases from J; bases unmatched to any gene: 17. Germline CDR1 is DFQATT and CDR2 is SNEGSKA (reference sequence). The CDR3 is 19 amino acids. The CDR3 region has the DNA TGCAGTGCTAGTAGGGACAGAGTGTCGACCCCATATAGCAATCAGCCCCAGCATTTT. Residues: CSASRDRVSTPYSNQPQHF.

This chain links TRBV7-2 with TRBJ1-2; D perhaps matches TRBD1 (5 bases). The CDR3 contains 15 residues. The germline V and J ends were trimmed by 1 base and 6 bases, with 15 bases remaining between them. The germline CDR1 and CDR2 sequences are SGHTA and FQGNSA. The CDR3, as DNA: TGTGCCAGCAGCTTAGGGGGACTCCGAGGCCATGGCTACACCTTC. It encodes CASSLGGLRGHGYTF.

The J gene is TRBJ2-2, the V gene TRBV19; TRBD1 aligns across 12 bases. Germline V gene data show CDR1 as LNHDA and CDR2 as SQIVND (reference sequence). The CDR3 is made up of 16 amino acids. After removal of 8 bases from V and 6 bases from J, the junction contained 10 bases not matched to a gene. CDR3 loop: CASYEGQGAHSGELFF. Written as DNA, the CDR3 is TGTGCCAGTTACGAGGGACAGGGGGCGCATTCCGGGGAGCTGTTTTTT.

The gene calls are TRBV11-2 and TRBJ2-1, with 11 nucleotides matching TRBD2. The germline V gene has CDR1 SGHAT and CDR2 FQNNGV. This CDR3 region has 15 residues. V gave up 3 bases and J gave up 3 bases; unmatched junction bases: 1. The CDR3 loop reads CASSFGTSGYNEQFF. In nucleotides, the CDR3 is TGTGCCAGCAGCTTCGGGACTAGCGGCTACAATGAGCAGTTCTTC.

The chain is built from TRBV6-5 and TRBJ1-3, with 7 bases matching TRBD1. V lost 2 bases to trimming and J lost 4 bases; unmatched junction nucleotides: 8. The CDR3 is 16 residues long. CDR1 MNHEY and CDR2 SVGAGI come from the germline V gene. The CDR3 DNA follows: TGTGCCAGCAGTTACGAAGGGGGCCGACTCGGAAACACCATATATTTT. Amino acids: CASSYEGGRLGNTIYF.

The sample holds one count of this clone. V and J are TRBV28 and TRBJ1-4; 7 bases are shared with TRBD1. The length of the CDR3 is 14 residues. V was pared by 7 bases and J by 6 bases, with 8 bases of the junction left unmatched. The germline CDR1 and CDR2 sequences are MDHEN and SYDVKM. The CDR3 reads CASNQDRAHEKLFF. The CDR3 region has the DNA TGTGCCAGCAACCAAGACAGGGCCCATGAAAAACTGTTTTTT.

This chain connects TRBV7-9 to TRBJ2-2; no firm D call. Trimming took off 7 bases at V and 5 bases at J, with 11 bases between the two ends. Per the germline V gene, CDR1 is SEHNR and CDR2 is FQNEAQ (reference sequence). CDR3 size: 13 residues. Here the CDR3 reads CASTLDETGELFF. The CDR3 DNA reads TGTGCCAGCACCCTAGACGAAACCGGGGAGCTGTTTTTT.

CDR3 loop: CATQTSGSSYEQYF. The DNA for the CDR3 is TGTGCCACCCAAACTAGCGGCAGCTCCTACGAGCAGTACTTC. The chain employs TRBV28 and TRBJ2-7; 8 bases map to TRBD2. V trimming: 10 bases; J trimming: 0 bases; junction bases outside the gene matches: 8. From germline, CDR1 is MDHEN and CDR2 SYDVKM. The CDR3 covers 14 residues.

In its sample, this clone was seen a few times. The chain combines TRBV5-1 with TRBJ2-7; 9 nucleotides align to TRBD2. This CDR3 region has 17 residues. With 0 bases clipped from V and 0 bases from J, the junction kept 7 bases outside the gene matches. Germline V gene data show CDR1 as SGHRS and CDR2 as YFSETQ. The CDR3 reads CASSLAPETSGSYEQYF. CDR3 DNA sequence: TGCGCCAGCAGCTTGGCCCCAGAGACTAGCGGCTCCTACGAGCAGTACTTC.

The chain carries TRBV5-4 and TRBJ1-1; D may be TRBD1 (5 bases). Germline assignment: CDR1 SGHNT and CDR2 YYREEE (reference sequence). The length of the CDR3 is 15 residues. V lost 0 bases and J lost 1, with 10 bases in between. CDR3 sequence reads: CASSLGGTGNTEAFF. In nucleotides, the CDR3 is TGTGCCAGCAGCTTGGGGGGGACTGGGAACACTGAAGCTTTCTTT.

The V call is TRBV28, the J call TRBJ1-2; 10 nucleotides line up with TRBD1. There are 14 residues in the CDR3. Germline loops: CDR1 MDHEN, CDR2 SYDVKM. Germline trimming cut 6 bases from V and 0 bases from J; bases unmatched to any gene: 1. This chain's CDR3 is CASRGTGANYGYTF. For the CDR3, the DNA is TGTGCCAGCAGGGGGACAGGGGCTAACTATGGCTACACCTTC.

Written as DNA, the CDR3 is TGTGCCAGCAGGGGGACAGGGGCCAACCTAGGGGGCTACACCTTC. It translates to CASRGTGANLGGYTF. The V and J genes are TRBV27 and TRBJ1-2, with 10 bases fitting TRBD1. This CDR3 contains 15 residues. Per germline, CDR1 MNHEY and CDR2 SMNVEV (reference sequence). The V gene end was trimmed by 6 bases and the J gene end by 8 bases; junction bases not matched to a gene: 12.

The rearrangement uses TRBV18 and TRBJ2-7, with 10 bases fitting TRBD1. CDR3 length: 14 residues. The J segment lost 4 bases and the V segment lost 8 bases, leaving 8 bases of the junction unmatched. CDR1 is KGHSH and CDR2 is LQKENI in the germline V gene. This CDR3 is CASTDGTGDYEQYF. The DNA of the CDR3 is TGTGCCAGCACTGATGGGACAGGGGATTACGAGCAGTACTTC.

The chain recombines TRBV4-1 with TRBJ1-5, with 7 bases identical to TRBD1. V gave up 3 bases and J gave up 3 bases; unmatched junction bases: 5. The CDR3 is made up of 15 amino acids. CDR1 and CDR2 from the germline V gene are MGHRA and YSYEKL. The CDR3 loop is CASSQRGQSNQPQHF. The CDR3 nucleotides read TGCGCCAGCAGCCAGCGGGGACAGTCCAATCAGCCCCAGCATTTT.

V gene TRBV14 combines with J gene TRBJ2-2, with TRBD2 matching over 7 bases. Unmatched junction bases numbered 14, after V lost 4 bases and J lost 6 bases. CDR1 is SGHDN and CDR2 is FVKESK in the germline V gene. This CDR3 has 17 amino acids. CDR3 coding DNA: TGTGCCAGCAGCCGATTAAGGGGAGGGAAAGGATCCGGGGAGCTGTTTTTT. It translates to CASSRLRGGKGSGELFF.

The V gene is TRBV5-4, the J gene TRBJ1-4; D unresolved. This CDR3 is 15 amino acids long. V shed 4 bases and J shed 0 bases, with 10 bases lying between them. CDR1 and CDR2 from the germline V gene are SGHNT and YYREEE (reference sequence). The CDR3 region is CASSLSYATNEKLFF. CDR3 nucleotides: TGTGCCAGCAGCCTATCTTATGCAACTAATGAAAAACTGTTTTTT.

The CDR3, as DNA: TGTGCCACCAGTGACCATACTAGCGGGAGTGGGAATACGCAGTATTTT. Protein sequence: CATSDHTSGSGNTQYF. The V and J genes are TRBV24-1 and TRBJ2-3, with TRBD2 identical over 11 bases. Trimming took 4 bases from V and 7 from J; bases not matched to a gene: 9. The germline V gene encodes CDR1 KGHDR and CDR2 SFDVKD. The CDR3 runs 16 residues.

The chain's CDR3 is CAISGVAGYTDTQYF. For the CDR3, the DNA is TGTGCCATCAGTGGGGTAGCGGGGTACACAGATACGCAGTATTTT. The chain combines TRBV10-3 with TRBJ2-3, with TRBD2 identical over 8 bases. The CDR3 sequence is 15 residues long. J gave up 2 bases and V 4 bases, and 5 bases lay outside the gene matches. The germline V gene encodes CDR1 ENHRY and CDR2 SYGVKD.

This chain connects TRBV2 to TRBJ2-6; a weak D match, TRBD2 (5 bases). Germline V CDR1 and CDR2: SNHLY, FYNNEI. V was cut by 6 bases and J by 4 bases, with 10 bases left in between. CDR3 length: 14 residues. As DNA, the CDR3 is TGTGCCAGCAGGCCGAGGGCCGGGGCCAACGTCCTGACTTTC. Translating gives CASRPRAGANVLTF. Drawing the rest from reference TRBV2 and TRBJ2-6, the complete variable domain is EPEVTQTPSHQVTQMGQEVILRCVPISNHLYFYWYRQILGQKVEFLVSFYNNEISEKSEIFDDQFSVERPDGSNFTLKIRSTKLEDSAMYFCASRPRAGANVLTFGAGSRLTVL.

V gene TRBV20-1 combines with J gene TRBJ2-7, with D tentatively TRBD1 (6 bases). CDR3 length: 11 amino acids. Trimming took off 6 bases at V and 7 bases at J, with 13 bases between the two ends. CDR1 is DFQATT, CDR2 SNEGSKA, per germline (reference sequence). CDR3 region: CSAPSQGEQYF. The CDR3, as DNA: TGCAGTGCCCCTTCACAGGGAGAGCAGTACTTC.

The chain employs TRBV7-9 and TRBJ1-4; D not certain. This CDR3 has 12 residues. Trimming stripped 11 bases from V and 7 bases from J, with 14 bases between. Germline CDR1 reads SEHNR; CDR2 reads FQNEAQ (reference sequence). This CDR3 is CASRGEVEKLFF. For the CDR3, the DNA is TGTGCCTCTCGAGGAGAGGTTGAAAAACTGTTTTTT.

The chain recombines TRBV4-1 with TRBJ1-2, with 8 positions matching TRBD1. The CDR3 runs 14 residues. V lost 9 bases and J lost 1; bases outside the gene matches: 7. The germline V gene encodes CDR1 MGHRA and CDR2 YSYEKL. The DNA for the CDR3 is TGCGCCAGTCAAGGGACAGGATATAACTATGGCTACACCTTC. Encoded protein: CASQGTGYNYGYTF.

V and J are TRBV29-1 and TRBJ1-2; D remains unclear. The germline CDR1 and CDR2 sequences are SQVTM and ANQGSEA. The V end lost 0 bases, the J end lost 7 bases, and 9 bases lay between the germline ends. The CDR3 runs 12 residues. The DNA for the CDR3 is TGCAGCGTTGAAGACGGCCTAGGTGGCTACACCTTC. The encoded protein is CSVEDGLGGYTF.

The V call is TRBV5-1, the J call TRBJ2-1; no reliable D call. The CDR3 has 12 amino acids. CDR1 is SGHRS and CDR2 is YFSETQ in the germline V gene. The V end was cut by 2 bases, the J end by 6 bases, with 6 bases between. CDR3 sequence: CASSFSGNEQFF. In DNA, the CDR3 is TGCGCCAGCAGCTTTAGTGGCAATGAGCAGTTCTTC.

The gene calls are TRBV5-1 and TRBJ2-2; 7 bases agree with TRBD1. The V gene's germline CDR1 is SGHRS and CDR2 YFSETQ. The CDR3 is made up of 13 amino acids. The J segment lost 2 bases and the V segment lost 9 bases, leaving 4 bases of the junction unmatched. The chain's CDR3 is CATRQGNTGELFF. The CDR3 region has the DNA TGCGCCACGCGACAGGGTAACACCGGGGAGCTGTTTTTT.

The V gene is TRBV11-3, the J gene TRBJ2-3; 7 nucleotides align to TRBD1. With V trimmed by 1 base and J by 4 bases, 5 bases remained unmatched. CDR1 is SGHNT and CDR2 is YENEEA in the germline V gene. The CDR3 totals 15 residues. The CDR3 DNA sequence: TGTGCCAGCAGCTTAGGACAGGGAGTCGCAGATACGCAGTATTTT. It translates to CASSLGQGVADTQYF.

This chain uses TRBV28 with TRBJ1-2; D might be TRBD1 (6 bases). This CDR3 is built from 15 residues. CDR1 is MDHEN and CDR2 is SYDVKM in the germline V gene. Trimming cost V 3 bases and J 4 bases, with 15 bases left between them. This chain's CDR3 is CASSLLVGAGYGYTF. The DNA for the CDR3 is TGTGCCAGCAGTTTGTTAGTGGGGGCCGGCTATGGCTACACCTTC.

The CDR3 nucleotides read TGTGCCAGCAGGGGAGCGGGGGGGACGGGTGAGCAGTTCTTC. Amino acids: CASRGAGGTGEQFF. The chain employs TRBV11-3 and TRBJ2-1; TRBD2 aligns across 10 bases. V shed 6 bases, J shed 9 bases, and the junction held 8 bases outside the gene matches. Germline V CDR1 and CDR2: SGHNT, YENEEA. This CDR3 region has 14 residues.